This T cell receptor beta chain was captured in a study of cytomegalovirus exposure and HLA in healthy donors (dated 2017 in TCRdb). Broadly, across the study: According to an earlier analysis of a few hundred of the donors, about 179 million T cells yielded some 110 million unique TCR beta sequences and 276 Gb of sequence data. A later analysis re-examined previously published TCR beta repertoires from more than 650 donors and added high-resolution HLA genotyping to investigate patterns of TCR occurrence. An earlier analysis of 587 of the donors used high-throughput TCR beta sequencing to judge whether each TCR beta V gene segment behaved as functional or pseudogenic. A later genetic analysis took genome-wide SNP genotypes for about 65% of the 666 donors and used that subset as a discovery cohort. An early release covering 550 to 650 HLA-typed donors comprised about 300 gigabases of sequencing data and approximately 85 million unique TCR sequences. Four to six DR-DQ haplotypes were handled as single units for association and clustering because linkage in the cohort was strong. To predict cytomegalovirus infection status, the study combined high-throughput TCR immunosequencing, statistical association of individual TCRs with disease status, and machine learning. Besides the first cohort of about 730 subjects, a separate validation cohort made up of over 95 different subjects was used. The T cell repertoires of 666 subjects were profiled by immunosequencing and related to cytomegalovirus serostatus. Typing coverage differed by locus: A, B, C, DRB1 and DQB1 were typed in about 620-640 donors, DQA1 in about 500, DPA1 in around 600, and DPB1 in roughly 470. The study aimed to test whether cataloging public T cell receptors could reveal signatures of past pathogen exposure. All discovery cohort repertoires had been generated on a single sequencing platform. Rather than drawing on any new phenotypic data, the later analysis identified candidate immune exposures from TCR beta sequences and the way those sequences occurred across donors. Of the 300 to 500 genotyped donors, more than 75% were placed in the genetic ancestry cluster associated with self-reported Caucasian donors. Across approximately 400 genotyped donors of the cohort, an average of approximately 220,000 unique TCR beta nucleotide sequences per donor were sequenced, and roughly a sixth of those sequences were non-productive. Alongside the repertoire data, information on donor age, sex, ethnicity and CMV serostatus was compiled. HLA typing covered class I and class II loci at four-digit resolution.

In regard to this clone: This receptor's antigen is unknown. No per-base quality is available; no much larger clone lies one base away.

Overall results and qualifications from the work: Assigning TCR associations to individual alleles was difficult when HLA alleles, especially DR and DQ, strongly co-occurred. Presence/absence analyses assumed roughly uniform sequencing depth across donors, an assumption that may not hold. At a false discovery rate of 0.05, a later analysis linked about 17,000 TCR beta sequences to specific HLA alleles. The cohort was sequenced for TCR beta chains only, and without alpha or paired-chain data the features that could be detected were limited. Compared with equally common non-associated chains, HLA-associated TCR beta chains in a later analysis were more clonally expanded and had lower generation probabilities. A later analysis reported that several top co-occurrence clusters appeared linked to parvovirus B19, influenza, CMV and Epstein-Barr virus. Cytomegalovirus status was reported to be diagnosed by the classifier with high specificity and sensitivity in both the original and validation cohorts. Correlated functional status among segregating V segments might be attributable to linkage disequilibrium, but an unknown experimental factor could not be ruled out. The sequencing pipeline was judged likely to have produced a cluster of highly shared sequence variants as a technical artifact. CMV serostatus was the only immune exposure information available for the cohort. A further reported finding was that TCR beta sequences accurately predicted the HLA-A and HLA-B alleles for most subjects in the first cohort. While some public TCRs were present in many individuals, most TCR sequences turned up only very rarely across donors. The study gave a list of roughly 150 TCR beta chains associated with cytomegalovirus. Because the 87-base-pair reads could not distinguish some IMGT-functional V segments, including TRBV6-2 and TRBV6-3, those segments were excluded. In a later analysis, the rate of TCR association differed among HLA loci, with DRB1 alleles having the most associated TCRs and HLA-C alleles having the fewest. An earlier analysis of 587 of the donors showed that most TCR beta V segments appeared in productive rearrangements either about 90% or about 30% of the time, which broadly matched IMGT annotations. The authors suggested that the approach could potentially be generalized to other disease states and immunological phenotypes. Three of the identified cytomegalovirus-associated TCR beta chains were confirmed in vitro to be specific for cytomegalovirus antigens. In a later analysis, most CMV-associated TCR beta chains were found to appear HLA-restricted, with HLA associations seemingly driven largely by CMV exposure. Because counts were too low, seventeen rarely observed V segments, including chromosome 9 orphons, were left out of the earlier analysis of over 550 of the donors. A later genetic analysis reported fewer N-insertions in productive TCRs among donors in an Asian-associated ancestry cluster than the roughly 690-donor mean. V-gene and J-gene trimming of TCR beta chains was associated with a missense DCLRE1C variant in a later genetic analysis, and the association was replicated in an independent cohort. Because some donors lacked HLA typing at each locus, the association tests relied only on the typed subset.

The cohort comprised fewer than 700 healthy bone marrow donors. Cohort members were all nominally healthy when sampled, although unrecorded immune exposures were likely present. The donor was CMV seronegative and belonged to the group of 350 or so seronegative cohort members. A peripheral blood sample was provided by each donor, and peripheral blood mononuclear cells were used for TCR beta sequencing. The Qiagen DNeasy Blood Extraction Kit was used to extract genomic DNA from the blood cell samples. V trim: 3 bases; J trim: 5 bases; unmatched bases: 4. Reading the germline V gene (reference sequence) gives CDR1 LNHDA and CDR2 SQIVND. The CDR3 goes from the cysteine to the phenylalanine over 14 residues. Of all the DNA, just the CDR3 is kept, 42 bases in frame from base 1. The library was generated by the immunoSEQ multiplex PCR assay. For the multiplex PCR, a mixture combining 60 forward primers for TCR Vbeta segments and 13 reverse primers for TCR Jbeta segments was used. A multiplex PCR assay on genomic DNA amplified the CDR3 region of rearranged TCR beta genes. On the Illumina HiSeq System, the amplified TCR beta libraries were sequenced as 87-base-pair reads. From the authors' description of their analysis: A later analysis tallied approximately 87 million unique TCR beta chains across the roughly 610 repertoires, and around 9.9 million of those chains were shared by two or more donors. A nearest-neighbor algorithm error-corrected the raw reads and collapsed the reads into unique sequences, merging closely related sequences to remove PCR and sequencing errors. To assign V, D and J gene segments, CDR3 sequences were aligned to IMGT reference sequences. For a sequence to be retained, at least a six-nucleotide match to both a V gene segment and a J gene segment was required. A rearrangement counted as productive if the CDR3 had no stop codons and remained in frame with V and J, and every other rearrangement counted as non-productive. Following IMGT convention, CDR3 was defined as the stretch from the second conserved V-encoded cysteine up to the conserved J-encoded phenylalanine. In an earlier analysis of around 540 of the donors, sequences lacking an unambiguous match to a single V gene segment were excluded. In an earlier analysis of several hundred of the donors, a V segment was called functional when productive rearrangements were above 56.7%, and segregating when the standard deviation between donors exceeded 5%. A statistical classification framework was built to diagnose cytomegalovirus status from the catalog of TCR beta chain sequences. V and J gene assignment, in a later analysis, came from comparing TCR nucleotide sequences with IMGT/GENE-DB human TR gene sequences. In a later analysis, CDR3 sequences and most-parsimonious VDJ recombination scenarios were assigned using the TCRdist pipeline. A later analysis defined each TCR beta chain by its CDR3 amino acid sequence plus V-gene family, and excluded reads lacking a unique V-gene family. A later analysis removed 600 or so highly shared, low-generation-probability nucleotide sequences to deal with suspected cross-contamination and a sequencing artifact. For each public chain, a later analysis derived a clonal expansion index from normalized ranks of inferred template counts within each repertoire. Generation probabilities in a later analysis came from a VDJ recombination model fitted to out-of-frame rearrangements, and those results were checked against IGoR. In a later analysis, TCR-TCR, TCR-HLA and TCR-CMV co-occurrence was scored with hypergeometric tests, and a repertoire-size bias correction was applied to TCR pairs. To estimate false discovery rates, a later analysis permuted the HLA or CMV assignments 20 times. In a later analysis, co-occurring TCRs were grouped using DBSCAN, and TCRdist sequence similarity was added for clustering within HLA-allele-positive subsets. For co-occurrence clustering, repertoires with fewer than 30,000 or more than 120,000 public chains were excluded, along with about five repertoires with anomalous nucleotide sharing. TCRdb re-hosts the immuneACCESS table, in-frame sequences only. Its copies lack some clones; in the studies checked, an unresolved V gene accounts for under half of them, and the cause for the rest is not known. The DNA was the basis for D and trimming; V, J and clone size are from that table. This sample is represented by hundreds of thousands of clones; roughly 81% of them were singletons. Together, the top ten hold around 0.22% of the sample.

The chain uses TRBV19 and TRBJ2-3; 8 bases in the middle match TRBD2. This receptor was identified in a girl aged 2 to 10 in good health and CMV-seronegative. The sequenced sample was PBMCs. The bases read TGTGCCAGTAGTATCGGGGGGGGGCGAGATACGCAGTATTTT. This sequence encodes CASSIGGGRDTQYF.